This T cell receptor beta chain emerged from a study of shared clonotypes between healthy human individuals. Positive CCR7 selection of CD45RO-negative cells yielded the naive CD8 cells, and terminally differentiated effector memory CD45RA+ cells were excluded. The donors were adults (healthy and HIV-negative) with no recent acute infections or vaccinations. Donors were Caucasian adults residing in Nashville, Tennessee, USA. Findings and limits, study-wide: The study found roughly 5% of naive CD4 clonotypes shared across a few donors.

This CDR3 has 12 residues. CDR1 and CDR2 from the germline V gene are LNHDA and SQIVND (reference sequence). V was clipped by 7 bases and J by 8 bases, with 14 bases between them. As concerns this clone: Its antigen remains unknown.

The table came from immunoSEQ multiplex PCR; TCRdb's copy has only in-frame clones and leaves some out. Of about 2.1 million clones in the sample, 93% were seen once. The specimen was naive CD8+ T cells from PBMCs. The source is a man aged 18 to 35 in good health. Some clones in this sample may be carry-over from other donors' samples. The chain couples TRBV19 to TRBJ1-2, with D possibly matching TRBD1 (6 bases). The CDR3 is CASNSRRGGYTF. The CDR3 DNA follows: TGTGCCAGTAATTCGCGCAGGGGAGGCTACACCTTC.